Presented here are 27 T cell receptor beta chains from one specimen sequenced in a study of immune heterogeneity within non-small cell lung tumors. Template was bulk tumor genomic DNA, roughly 650 ng per sample. During surgery, each primary tumor gave multiple biopsies spaced as far apart as possible. The study cohort was described as untreated, and its members had newly diagnosed non-small cell lung cancer. They went on to have curative surgery. Multiplex PCR was performed with 32 V and 13 J primers, and it amplified TCR beta CDR3. TCRdb processed the multiplex PCR reads anew with MiXCR; each CDR3 protein has one entry. The sample lists about 10,000 distinct CDR3 sequences, around a sixth seen once, with 3% to 4% in the top ten. Sequencing input: lung tumor tissue. These receptors were taken from a man aged 35-49 years with non-small cell lung cancer.

Ten or more counts support this clonotype. V gene TRBV20-1 combines with J gene TRBJ2-7; maybe TRBD1 (7 bases). Deletions cut 3 bases from V and 5 bases from J, with 14 bases between. This CDR3 spans 13 amino acids. CDR1 DFQATT and CDR2 SNEGSKA come from the germline V gene (reference sequence). Here the CDR3 DNA reads TGCAGTGCTAGGGGCAGGGGGAGGAACGAGCAGTACTTC. Its protein is CSARGRGRNEQYF.

By share, this clonotype ranks as medium-sized. The genes are TRBV13 and TRBJ2-3; D possibly corresponds to TRBD2 (5 bases). Germline loops: CDR1 PRHDT, CDR2 FYEKMQ (reference sequence). V was trimmed by 4 bases and J by 0 bases, leaving 8 bases between them. The CDR3 has 14 amino acids. The CDR3 DNA follows: TGTGCCAGCAGCTCCGGACTTAGCACAGATACGCAGTATTTT. The encoded protein is CASSSGLSTDTQYF.

This clonotype was recorded at least ten times. The rearrangement joins TRBV27 to TRBJ1-1, with a possible D match to TRBD1 (6 bases). This CDR3 is 13 amino acids long. Germline V gene lookup returns CDR1 MNHEY and CDR2 SMNVEV (reference sequence). Trimming left V 6 bases short and J 5 bases short, with 13 bases between. CDR3 residues: CASSKDRSTEAFF. The CDR3 DNA sequence: TGTGCCAGCAGCAAAGACAGGTCGACTGAAGCTTTCTTT.

This clonotype was counted at least ten times. This rearrangement joins TRBV2 to TRBJ2-1; TRBD2 aligns across 8 bases. This CDR3 is 14 amino acids long. Trimming took 6 bases from V and 3 from J; bases not matched to a gene: 4. Per germline, CDR1 SNHLY and CDR2 FYNNEI. CDR3 sequence: CASSAGGDYNEQFF. The CDR3 region has the DNA TGTGCCAGCAGCGCCGGGGGGGACTACAATGAGCAGTTCTTC.

This clonotype came up many times. The V gene is TRBV10-3, the J gene TRBJ2-5; possibly TRBD1 or TRBD2 for D (5 bases each). V was clipped by 4 bases and J by 0 bases, with 9 bases between them. Germline V gives CDR1 ENHRY, CDR2 SYGVKD. The CDR3 contains 14 residues. The CDR3 region is CAISGSGHQETQYF. In DNA form, the CDR3 reads TGTGCCATCAGTGGCTCGGGACACCAAGAGACCCAGTACTTC.

By share, this clonotype ranks as medium-sized (0.01 to 0.1%). The V and J genes are TRBV7-2 and TRBJ2-7; no clear D gene. The CDR3 covers 13 residues. CDR1 and CDR2 from the germline V gene are SGHTA and FQGNSA. Trimming left V 1 base short and J 2 bases short, with 6 bases between. The CDR3 reads CASSLGWAYEQYF. Written as DNA, the CDR3 is TGTGCCAGCAGCTTAGGGTGGGCCTACGAGCAGTACTTC.

This clonotype was picked up many times. The rearrangement joins TRBV29-1 to TRBJ1-1; a weak D match, TRBD1 (5 bases). The V end lost 5 bases, the J end lost 1 base, and 14 bases lay between the germline ends. Germline V gene lookup returns CDR1 SQVTM and CDR2 ANQGSEA. This CDR3 is 14 amino acids long. The CDR3 region is CSVSGGGWNTEAFF. Here the CDR3 DNA reads TGCAGCGTTTCGGGGGGGGGTTGGAACACTGAAGCTTTCTTT. Full variable domain (rest looked up from reference TRBV29-1 and TRBJ1-1): SAVISQKPSRDICQRGTSLTIQCQVDSQVTMMFWYRQQPGQSLTLIATANQGSEATYESGFVIDKFPISRPNLTFSTLTVSNMSPEDSSIYLCSVSGGGWNTEAFFGQGTRLTVV.

This clonotype has ten or more counts. This chain links TRBV6-5 with TRBJ1-1; D may be TRBD1 (5 bases). The germline V gene has CDR1 MNHEY and CDR2 SVGAGI. The CDR3 spans 13 residues. Trimming stripped 0 bases from V and 11 bases from J, with 13 bases between. The CDR3 nucleotides are TGTGCCAGCAGTTACTCGATCGGGGGTGGGGCTTTCTTT. As protein: CASSYSIGGGAFF.

This clonotype was counted ten times or more. The gene calls are TRBV18 and TRBJ1-1, with 7 bases that match TRBD1. Germline CDR1 KGHSH, CDR2 LQKENI. CDR3 length: 17 residues. V shed 4 bases, J shed 0 bases, and the junction held 11 bases outside the gene matches. This CDR3 reads CASSHIWGQLMNTEAFF. Here the CDR3 DNA reads TGTGCCAGCTCACATATATGGGGACAGCTCATGAACACTGAAGCTTTCTTT. The full variable domain, completed using reference TRBV18 and TRBJ1-1, is NAGVMQNPRHLVRRRGQEARLRCSPMKGHSHVYWYRQLPEEGLKFMVYLQKENIIDESGMPKERFSAEFPKEGPSILRIQQVVRGDSAAYFCASSHIWGQLMNTEAFFGQGTRLTVV.

This clonotype was recorded many times. The chain uses TRBV3-1 and TRBJ2-7; D remains unclear. Looked up from germline, CDR1 is LGHDT and CDR2 is YNNKEL (reference sequence). CDR3 length equals 13 residues. V dropped 4 bases and J dropped 0 bases, with 7 bases sitting between them. The CDR3 spells CASSLTTSYEQYF. In DNA form, the CDR3 reads TGTGCCAGCAGCCTTACCACCTCCTACGAGCAGTACTTC.

This chain connects TRBV5-5 to TRBJ2-3; D unresolved. The ends were cut back, 3 bases at V and 2 bases at J, with 4 bases in the middle. Per germline, CDR1 SGHKS and CDR2 YYEKEE (reference sequence). There are 12 residues in the CDR3. The CDR3 is CASSSSTDTQYF. Written as DNA, the CDR3 is TGTGCCAGCAGCTCCTCCACAGATACGCAGTATTTT.

In this sample, this clonotype is medium-sized. The chain combines TRBV6-1 with TRBJ2-2; D possibly corresponds to TRBD1 (5 bases). CDR3 size: 14 residues. Trimming took 9 bases from V and 2 from J, leaving 13 bases between them. Germline CDR1 and CDR2: MNHNS and SASEGT. This CDR3 reads CASQVQGNTGELFF. The CDR3 DNA sequence: TGTGCCAGTCAGGTGCAGGGAAACACCGGGGAGCTGTTTTTT.

This clonotype is categorized as medium-sized. CDR3 sequence: CASSVEANYGYTF. In DNA, the CDR3 is TGTGCCAGCAGTGTAGAGGCTAACTATGGCTACACCTTC. The chain is built from TRBV2 and TRBJ1-2; D uncertain. There are 13 residues in the CDR3. Looked up from germline, CDR1 is SNHLY and CDR2 is FYNNEI. V lost 4 bases and J lost 0, with 6 bases in between.

This clonotype is medium-sized (0.01 to 0.1%) within its sample. The chain combines TRBV24-1 with TRBJ1-5; possibly TRBD1 for D (5 bases). The V gene lost 9 bases and the J gene lost 0 bases, with 23 bases spanning the gap. CDR1 is KGHDR and CDR2 is SFDVKD in the germline V gene. This CDR3 has 18 amino acids. CDR3 region: CATPKGTQGEDSNQPQHF. CDR3 DNA: TGTGCCACCCCCAAAGGTACGCAGGGTGAGGATAGCAATCAGCCCCAGCATTTT.

This clonotype was found many times. The rearrangement uses TRBV2 and TRBJ1-5; no reliable D call. The germline V gene encodes CDR1 SNHLY and CDR2 FYNNEI. Trimming stripped 3 bases from V and 5 bases from J, with 11 bases between. The CDR3 sequence is 14 residues long. CDR3 DNA: TGTGCCAGCAGTGAGGGGTTATCCTATCAGCCCCAGCATTTT. It encodes CASSEGLSYQPQHF.

This clonotype appeared many times. The gene calls are TRBV5-1 and TRBJ2-5; D possibly corresponds to TRBD1 (5 bases). Germline V gene sequence: CDR1 SGHRS, CDR2 YFSETQ. Trimming removed 7 bases from V and 1 base from J, with 11 bases in between. The CDR3 totals 13 residues. CDR3 DNA: TGCGCCAGCCAAGACAGTCTCCAAGAGACCCAGTACTTC. Its protein is CASQDSLQETQYF.

This clonotype was seen a handful of times. The chain links TRBV5-6 to TRBJ1-2, with 10 bases aligning to TRBD1. The CDR3 length is 14 residues. Trimming took 4 bases from V and 3 from J; bases not matched to a gene: 3. Looked up from germline, CDR1 is SGHDT and CDR2 is YYEEEE. DNA of the CDR3: TGTGCCAGCAGCATCGGACAGGGGGACTATGGCTACACCTTC. It specifies CASSIGQGDYGYTF.

The CDR3 reads CASRGSNEKLFF. The CDR3 DNA reads as TGTGCCAGCAGAGGGAGTAATGAAAAACTGTTTTTT. The J gene is TRBJ1-4, the V gene TRBV6-1; D not certain. The CDR3 loop spans 12 amino acids. The V gene lost 6 bases and the J gene lost 4 bases, with 6 bases spanning the gap. CDR1 and CDR2 (germline): MNHNS, SASEGT.

About this clonotype itself: At one boundary the junction diverges from the germline segment, which might be a read error. The chain links TRBV5-1 to TRBJ2-2, with a weak D call TRBD2 (6 bases). CDR3 length: 16 residues. CDR1 SGHRS and CDR2 YFSETQ come from the germline V gene. In DNA form, the CDR3 reads TGCGCGAGCAGCTATTCCCGCGGGGCAGAGAACTGGGAGCTGTTTTTT. This encodes CASSYSRGAENWELFF.

This clonotype was counted ten times or more. The chain employs TRBV5-1 and TRBJ2-1, with 12 positions matching TRBD2. The V gene's germline CDR1 is SGHRS and CDR2 YFSETQ. Germline trimming cut 3 bases from V and 7 bases from J; bases unmatched to any gene: 11. The CDR3 consists of 17 residues. This chain's CDR3 is CASSSRATSGRPNEQFF. The CDR3 bases are TGCGCCAGCAGCTCCCGCGCCACTAGCGGGAGGCCAAATGAGCAGTTCTTC.

This clonotype was observed a handful of times. The V gene is TRBV10-3, the J gene TRBJ2-7; 9 positions agree with TRBD1. V lost 3 bases, J lost 4 bases, and 25 bases stayed unmatched. Germline CDR1 reads ENHRY; CDR2 reads SYGVKD. This CDR3 is built from 21 residues. The CDR3 here is CAISDPSSRTGVRGVMYEQYF. CDR3 in DNA: TGTGCCATCAGTGATCCGAGTTCTCGGACAGGGGTTCGTGGTGTAATGTACGAGCAGTACTTC.

The sample holds many counts of this clonotype. The J gene is TRBJ2-5, the V gene TRBV7-2; 11 bases agree with TRBD2. The V gene end was trimmed by 3 bases and the J gene end by 1 base; junction bases not matched to a gene: 1. The CDR3 runs 15 residues. Per the germline V gene, CDR1 is SGHTA and CDR2 is FQGNSA. The CDR3 is CASSLTSGVQETQYF. The CDR3 nucleotides read TGTGCCAGCAGCTTGACTAGCGGGGTCCAAGAGACCCAGTACTTC.

This clonotype occurred many times. This chain connects TRBV5-1 to TRBJ2-3, with D maybe TRBD1 (6 bases). Germline CDR1 reads SGHRS; CDR2 reads YFSETQ. The CDR3 contains 16 residues. Trimming took off 0 bases at V and 0 bases at J, with 11 bases between the two ends. In nucleotides, the CDR3 is TGCGCCAGCAGCTTGGGTATGACAGGTAGCACAGATACGCAGTATTTT. Amino acid sequence: CASSLGMTGSTDTQYF.

This clonotype was detected many times. The gene calls are TRBV28 and TRBJ1-2; D is possibly TRBD1 (5 bases). The CDR3 runs 12 residues. The V end lost 1 base, the J end lost 8 bases, and 8 bases lay between the germline ends. In germline, CDR1 is MDHEN, CDR2 SYDVKM. Here the CDR3 DNA reads TGTGCCAGCAGTTTATCCGGGGACGGCTACACCTTC. Residues: CASSLSGDGYTF.

This clonotype is judged medium-sized. V is TRBV19 and J is TRBJ1-2; D remains ambiguous. V was pared by 5 bases and J by 4 bases, with 11 bases between. This CDR3 spans 13 amino acids. Germline V gene lookup returns CDR1 LNHDA and CDR2 SQIVND (reference sequence). CDR3 sequence (DNA): TGTGCCAGTAGTTGGGATTCTGGCTATGGCTACACCTTC. Translating it yields CASSWDSGYGYTF.

This clonotype was seen repeatedly, ten times or more. The V gene is TRBV20-1, the J gene TRBJ1-2, with 7 bases matching TRBD1. The CDR3 has 15 residues. Germline V gene lookup returns CDR1 DFQATT and CDR2 SNEGSKA (reference sequence). Trimming removed 0 bases from V and 7 bases from J; junction bases left unmatched: 11. The CDR3 DNA reads as TGCAGTGCTAGAGATTATAAAGGGGGCGAGGGTGGCTACACCTTC. Translation: CSARDYKGGEGGYTF.

This clonotype came up many times. The V gene is TRBV9, the J gene TRBJ2-2; D is undetermined. Trimming removed 0 bases at V and 4 bases at J, with 4 bases between. This CDR3 spans 13 amino acids. Germline-derived CDR1 and CDR2 are SGDLS and YYNGEE. DNA of the CDR3: TGTGCCAGCAGCGTAGGAGCCACCGGGGAGCTGTTTTTT. It specifies CASSVGATGELFF.